The 10 T cell receptor beta chains in this list originate from one sample, sequenced in a study of control samples from healthy donors and cancer patients (dated by TCRdb to about 2020). Library preparation used the immunoSEQ multiplex PCR assay. The clones in this table, taken by TCRdb from immuneACCESS, are in-frame only. Not every clone is retained; where verified, under half of the shortfall comes from an unresolved V gene, and the cause of the rest is unknown. The sample table contains some 120,000 clones; only one count was recorded for 93% of them. About 2.6% of the sample lies in the top ten. The sample taken for sequencing was blood. All receptors derive from a man aged 25 to 40 in good health.

The CDR3 loop reads CASSPPSGQGGGYTF. The CDR3 region has the DNA TGTGCCAGCAGCCCACCGTCGGGACAGGGCGGTGGCTACACCTTC. The V and J genes are TRBV9 and TRBJ1-2; 9 nucleotides agree with TRBD1. Germline CDR1 reads SGDLS; CDR2 reads YYNGEE. V dropped 4 bases and J dropped 7; count of bases not matched to a gene: 11. This CDR3 region has 15 residues.

About this clone: In the same sample, other DNA sequences code for this CDR3. The chain employs TRBV7-9 and TRBJ2-1; D assignment may be TRBD1 or TRBD2 (6 bases each). The V end lost 6 bases, the J end lost 10 bases, and 16 bases lay between the germline ends. Germline CDR1 reads SEHNR; CDR2 reads FQNEAQ (reference sequence). This CDR3 contains 13 residues. Written as DNA, the CDR3 is TGTGCCAGCAGTCCCATCCAAGGGGGGGAGCAGTTCTTC. This sequence encodes CASSPIQGGEQFF.

About this clone itself: A junction end diverges from the germline sequence, so it may reflect a read error. The J gene is TRBJ1-6, the V gene TRBV6-5; D unresolved. The CDR3 loop spans 11 amino acids. Germline V gene sequence: CDR1 MNHEY, CDR2 SVGAGI. The CDR3 protein is CASSSRVEVVF. Written as DNA, the CDR3 is TGTGCCAGCAGCTCTAGGGTAGAGGTAGTTTTT.

The rearrangement uses TRBV24-1 and TRBJ2-1; TRBD2 agrees at 8 bases. The CDR3 consists of 16 residues. The V gene's germline CDR1 is KGHDR and CDR2 SFDVKD. Germline trimming cut 4 bases from V and 1 base from J; bases unmatched to any gene: 5. The CDR3 DNA reads TGTGCCACCAGTGACTCCGGGACTAGGTCCTACAATGAGCAGTTCTTC. Protein: CATSDSGTRSYNEQFF.

The chain is built from TRBV21-1 and TRBJ1-1; the D call in the table, TRBD1, was not verified against the DNA. TRBV21-1 is designated a pseudogene. CDR3 length: 17 residues. CDR3 sequence reads: CASSTRGTGSPRTEAFF. CDR3 coding DNA: TGTGCCAGCAGCACCCGGGGGACAGGTTCCCCTAGGACTGAAGCTTTCTTT.

This sequence joins TRBV19 and TRBJ1-2; D is unclear. Per germline, CDR1 LNHDA and CDR2 SQIVND (reference sequence). The V gene lost 5 bases and the J gene lost 3 bases, with 7 bases spanning the gap. This CDR3 has 12 amino acids. The chain's CDR3 is CASSAADYGYTF. In DNA, the CDR3 is TGTGCCAGTAGTGCGGCAGACTATGGCTACACCTTC.

The chain employs TRBV5-6 and TRBJ1-2; D unresolved. The CDR3 is 14 amino acids. Germline V gene lookup returns CDR1 SGHDT and CDR2 YYEEEE. Trimming took off 3 bases at V and 7 bases at J, with 16 bases between the two ends. In DNA, the CDR3 is TGTGCCAGCAGCTCGAGCGCAAGGGATCGTGGCTACACCTTC. This translates into CASSSSARDRGYTF.

In DNA, the CDR3 is TGTGCCAGCAGTTTAACTAACACCGGGGAGCTGTTTTTT. Its translation: CASSLTNTGELFF. V usage is TRBV6-2 or TRBV6-3 and J usage is TRBJ2-2; D gene uncertain. Germline V lookup: CDR1 MNHEY, CDR2 SVGEGT. The V end was cut by 4 bases, the J end by 2 bases, with 5 bases between. The CDR3 totals 13 residues.

The chain is built from TRBV6-5 and TRBJ2-5; perhaps TRBD2 as D (6 bases). Deletions cut 10 bases from V and 4 bases from J, with 19 bases between. The germline gives CDR1 MNHEY, CDR2 SVGAGI. The CDR3 totals 14 residues. This CDR3 is CATLGGDDRETQYF. For the CDR3, the DNA is TGTGCCACCTTAGGCGGGGACGACCGAGAGACCCAGTACTTC.

This chain connects TRBV7-8 to TRBJ1-1, with 10 positions matching TRBD1. This CDR3 contains 16 residues. Looked up from germline, CDR1 is SGHVS and CDR2 is FQNEAQ. With V trimmed by 4 bases and J by 1 base, 6 bases remained unmatched. CDR3 protein: CASSSVGQGGNTEAFF. As DNA, the CDR3 is TGTGCCAGCAGCTCCGTCGGACAGGGGGGGAACACTGAAGCTTTCTTT.